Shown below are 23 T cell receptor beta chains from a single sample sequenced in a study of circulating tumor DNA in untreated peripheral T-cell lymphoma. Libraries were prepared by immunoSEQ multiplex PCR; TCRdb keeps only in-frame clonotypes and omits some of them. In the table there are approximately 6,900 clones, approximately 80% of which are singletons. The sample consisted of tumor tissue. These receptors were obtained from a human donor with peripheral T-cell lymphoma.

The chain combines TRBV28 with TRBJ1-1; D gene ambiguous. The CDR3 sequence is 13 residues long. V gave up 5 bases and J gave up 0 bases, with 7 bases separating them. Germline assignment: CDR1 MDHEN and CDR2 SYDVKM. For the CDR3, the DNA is TGTGCCAGCAGTAACCATATGAACACTGAAGCTTTCTTT. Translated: CASSNHMNTEAFF.

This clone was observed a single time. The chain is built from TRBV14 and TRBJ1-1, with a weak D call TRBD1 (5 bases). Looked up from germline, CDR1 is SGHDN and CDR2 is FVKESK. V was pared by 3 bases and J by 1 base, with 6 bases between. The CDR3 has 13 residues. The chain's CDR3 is CASSQGPNTEAFF. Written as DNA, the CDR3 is TGTGCCAGCAGCCAGGGACCGAACACTGAAGCTTTCTTT.

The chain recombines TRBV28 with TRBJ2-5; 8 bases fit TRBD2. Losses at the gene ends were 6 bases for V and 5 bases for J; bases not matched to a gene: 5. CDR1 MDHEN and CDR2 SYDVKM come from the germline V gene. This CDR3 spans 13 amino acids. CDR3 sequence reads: CASSPGGVETQYF. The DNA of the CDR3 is TGTGCCAGCAGCCCCGGGGGGGTGGAGACCCAGTACTTC.

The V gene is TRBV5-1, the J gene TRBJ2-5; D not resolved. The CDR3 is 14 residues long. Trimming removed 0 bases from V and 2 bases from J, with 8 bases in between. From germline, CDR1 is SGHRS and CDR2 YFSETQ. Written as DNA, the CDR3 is TGCGCCAGCAGCTTGGGCTCAAATCAAGAGACCCAGTACTTC. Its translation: CASSLGSNQETQYF.

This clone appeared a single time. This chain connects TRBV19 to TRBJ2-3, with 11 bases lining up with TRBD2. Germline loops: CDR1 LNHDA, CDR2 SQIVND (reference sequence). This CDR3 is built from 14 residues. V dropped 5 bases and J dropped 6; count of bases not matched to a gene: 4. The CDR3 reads CASSSSGGFDTQYF. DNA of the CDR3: TGTGCCAGTAGTTCTAGCGGGGGGTTTGATACGCAGTATTTT.

CDR3: CASSQDNTEAFF. As DNA, the CDR3 is TGTGCCAGCAGTCAGGATAACACTGAAGCTTTCTTT. The chain combines TRBV6-8 with TRBJ1-1; D unresolved. Deletions cut 5 bases from V and 2 bases from J, with 6 bases between. This CDR3 has 12 residues. Germline lookup yields CDR1 MNHGY and CDR2 SAAAGT.

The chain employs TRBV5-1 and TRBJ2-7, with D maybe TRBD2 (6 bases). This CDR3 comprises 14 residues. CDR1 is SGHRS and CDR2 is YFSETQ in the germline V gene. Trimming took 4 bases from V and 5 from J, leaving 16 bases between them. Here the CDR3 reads CASSTQGGVNEQYF. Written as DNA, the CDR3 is TGCGCCAGCAGCACTCAAGGAGGGGTGAACGAGCAGTACTTC.

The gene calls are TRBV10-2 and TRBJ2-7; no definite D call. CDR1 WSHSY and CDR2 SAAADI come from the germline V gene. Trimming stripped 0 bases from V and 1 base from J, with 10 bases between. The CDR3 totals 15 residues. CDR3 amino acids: CASSESGRRSYEQYF. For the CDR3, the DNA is TGCGCCAGCAGTGAGTCAGGACGGCGGTCCTACGAGCAGTACTTC.

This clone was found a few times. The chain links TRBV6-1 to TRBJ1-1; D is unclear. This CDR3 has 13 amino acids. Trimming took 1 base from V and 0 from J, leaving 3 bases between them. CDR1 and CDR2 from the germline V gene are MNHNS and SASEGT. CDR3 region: CASSEGMNTEAFF. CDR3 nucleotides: TGTGCCAGCAGTGAAGGGATGAACACTGAAGCTTTCTTT.

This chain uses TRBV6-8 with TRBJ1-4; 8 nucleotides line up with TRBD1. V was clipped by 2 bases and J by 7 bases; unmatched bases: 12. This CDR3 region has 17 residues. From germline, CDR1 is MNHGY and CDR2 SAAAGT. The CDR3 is CASSYVGRGQGREKLFF. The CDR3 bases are TGTGCCAGCAGTTACGTTGGCAGGGGGCAAGGGCGTGAAAAACTGTTTTTT.

CDR3 sequence (DNA): TGTGCCAGCAGCCAAGGTGGCTGGGAGCAGTTCTTC. This codes for CASSQGGWEQFF. The chain couples TRBV14 to TRBJ2-1; D uncertain. The CDR3 is 12 residues long. Germline CDR1 is SGHDN and CDR2 is FVKESK. V was pared by 1 base and J by 10 bases, with 8 bases between.

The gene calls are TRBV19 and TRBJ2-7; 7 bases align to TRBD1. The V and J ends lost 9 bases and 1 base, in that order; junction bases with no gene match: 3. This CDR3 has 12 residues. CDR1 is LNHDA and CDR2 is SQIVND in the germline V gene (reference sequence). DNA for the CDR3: TGTGCCAGCGAGGACAGGTCCTACGAGCAGTACTTC. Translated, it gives CASEDRSYEQYF.

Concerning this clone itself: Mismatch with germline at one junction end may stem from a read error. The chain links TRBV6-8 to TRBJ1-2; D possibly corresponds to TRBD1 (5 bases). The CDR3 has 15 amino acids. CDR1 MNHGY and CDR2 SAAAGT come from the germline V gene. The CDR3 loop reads CAISKFRHGGDGYTF. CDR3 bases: TGTGCCATCAGTAAGTTTAGACATGGAGGGGATGGCTACACCTTC.

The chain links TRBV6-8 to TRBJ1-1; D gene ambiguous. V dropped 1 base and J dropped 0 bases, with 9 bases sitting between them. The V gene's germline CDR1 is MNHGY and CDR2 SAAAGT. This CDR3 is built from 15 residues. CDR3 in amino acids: CASSYLSQLNTEAFF. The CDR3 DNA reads TGTGCCAGCAGTTACTTATCACAACTGAACACTGAAGCTTTCTTT.

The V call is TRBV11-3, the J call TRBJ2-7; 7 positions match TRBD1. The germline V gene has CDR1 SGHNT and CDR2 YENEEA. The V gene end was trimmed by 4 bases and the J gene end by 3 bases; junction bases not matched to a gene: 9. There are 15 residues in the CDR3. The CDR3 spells CASSSSGTANYEQYF. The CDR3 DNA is TGTGCCAGCAGCTCCTCCGGGACAGCGAACTACGAGCAGTACTTC.

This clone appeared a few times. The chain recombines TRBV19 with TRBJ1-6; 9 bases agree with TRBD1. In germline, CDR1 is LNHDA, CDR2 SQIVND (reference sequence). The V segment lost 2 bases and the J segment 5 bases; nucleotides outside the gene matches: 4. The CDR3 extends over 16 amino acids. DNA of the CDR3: TGTGCCAGTAGTATAACACAGGGGGCACATAATTCACCCCTCCACTTT. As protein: CASSITQGAHNSPLHF. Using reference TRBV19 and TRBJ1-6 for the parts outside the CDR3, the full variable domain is DGGITQSPKYLFRKEGQNVTLSCEQNLNHDAMYWYRQDPGQGLRLIYYSQIVNDFQKGDIAEGYSVSREKKESFPLTVTSAQKNPTAFYLCASSITQGAHNSPLHFGNGTRLTVT.

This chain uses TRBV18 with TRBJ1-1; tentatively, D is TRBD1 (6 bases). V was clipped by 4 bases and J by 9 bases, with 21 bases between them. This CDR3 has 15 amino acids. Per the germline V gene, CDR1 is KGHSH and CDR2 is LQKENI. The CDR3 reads CASSLGKMGGLQAFF. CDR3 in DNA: TGTGCCAGCTCACTAGGAAAGATGGGGGGCTTACAAGCTTTCTTT.

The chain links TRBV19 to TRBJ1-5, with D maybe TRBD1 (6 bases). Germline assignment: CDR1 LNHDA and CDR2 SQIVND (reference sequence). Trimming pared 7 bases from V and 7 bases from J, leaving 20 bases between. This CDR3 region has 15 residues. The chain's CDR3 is CASKTITTGGQPQHF. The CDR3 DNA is TGTGCCAGTAAAACTATCACGACAGGAGGACAGCCCCAGCATTTT.

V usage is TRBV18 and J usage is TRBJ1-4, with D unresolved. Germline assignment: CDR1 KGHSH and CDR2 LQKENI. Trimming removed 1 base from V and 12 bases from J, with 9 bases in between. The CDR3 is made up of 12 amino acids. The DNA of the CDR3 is TGTGCCAGCTCACCACAAGAAAGGGAACTGTTTTTT. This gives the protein CASSPQERELFF.

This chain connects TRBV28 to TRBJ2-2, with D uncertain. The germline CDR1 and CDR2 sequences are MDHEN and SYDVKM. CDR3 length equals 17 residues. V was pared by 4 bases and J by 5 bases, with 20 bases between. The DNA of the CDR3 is TGTGCCAGCAGTTCCCCTGTCCGGAACCAGCAAACCGGGGAGCTGTTTTTT. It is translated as CASSSPVRNQQTGELFF.

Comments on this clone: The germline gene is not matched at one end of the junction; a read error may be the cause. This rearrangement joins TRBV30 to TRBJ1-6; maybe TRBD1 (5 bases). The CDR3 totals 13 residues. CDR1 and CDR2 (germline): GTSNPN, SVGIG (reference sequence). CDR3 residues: CAWDPNRNSLLHF. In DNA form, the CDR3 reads TGTGCCTGGGATCCAAACAGGAATTCACTCCTCCACTTT.

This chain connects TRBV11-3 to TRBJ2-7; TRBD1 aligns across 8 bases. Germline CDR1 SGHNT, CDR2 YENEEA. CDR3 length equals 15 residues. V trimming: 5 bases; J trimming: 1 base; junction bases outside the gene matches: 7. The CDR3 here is CASSTPGTGSYEQYF. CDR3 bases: TGTGCCAGCAGCACGCCAGGGACAGGTTCCTACGAGCAGTACTTC.

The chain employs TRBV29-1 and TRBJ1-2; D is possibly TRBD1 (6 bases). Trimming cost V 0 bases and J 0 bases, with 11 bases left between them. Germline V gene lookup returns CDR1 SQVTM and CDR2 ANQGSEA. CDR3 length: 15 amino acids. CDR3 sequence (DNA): TGCAGCGTTGAAGAAGGTGAGGGGGCTAACTATGGCTACACCTTC. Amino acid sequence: CSVEEGEGANYGYTF.